This T cell receptor beta chain emerged from a study of blood T cell repertoires in COVID-19. Study summary: Samples of COVID-19 (acute and convalescent) were obtained from the United States, Italy and Spain. T cells, B-cell-depleted T cells, or PBMCs provided the cDNA or gDNA that served as material.

Original processing methods: It was from reference gene primer amplification that nucleated cell counts were estimated. The assay was immunoSEQ multiplex PCR, and TCRdb's table has in-frame clones only and misses some. V, J and clone size are those of that table, while D and trimming were read from the DNA. In the table there are about 400,000 clones, around 92% of which are singletons. The specimen sequenced was peripheral blood. This TCR was sampled from a man aged 40-50 years with acute or convalescent COVID-19.

The CDR3: CASSLGPGNTIYF. CDR3 in DNA: TGTGCCAGCAGTTTGGGGCCTGGAAACACCATATATTTT. The chain couples TRBV12-3 or TRBV12-4 to TRBJ1-3, with a tentative D call TRBD1 (5 bases). V lost 3 bases and J lost 2, with 5 bases in between. This CDR3 has 13 residues.